This passage covers 32 T cell receptor beta chains from one sample sequenced in a study of radiation and T cells in renal cell carcinoma. Clones were sequenced by immunoSEQ multiplex PCR, and TCRdb holds only the in-frame ones, with some missing. The sample shows over 85,000 clones, roughly 80% of them seen only once. Time point specified: blood 4 weeks post-SBRT, at nephrectomy. Treatment noted: 15 Gy SBRT to primary tumor, nephrectomy 4 weeks later. Sequences were derived from blood, sampled from a patient whose treatment included radiotherapy and nephrectomy. The source is a man aged 50 to 60 with renal cell carcinoma.

V and J are TRBV11-2 and TRBJ1-4, with unresolved D. The germline V gene encodes CDR1 SGHAT and CDR2 FQNNGV. CDR3 size: 14 residues. Trimming pared 3 bases from V and 5 bases from J, leaving 10 bases between. CDR3 in amino acids: CASSFTDKNEKLFF. CDR3 nucleotides: TGTGCCAGCAGCTTTACTGACAAAAATGAAAAACTGTTTTTT.

V is TRBV4-2 and J is TRBJ2-7; no firm D call. Germline-derived CDR1 and CDR2 are LGHNA and YNFKEQ. V dropped 1 base and J dropped 4 bases, with 14 bases sitting between them. The CDR3 has 15 amino acids. The CDR3 DNA follows: TGTGCCAGCAGCCAAGGAGCCGATCAACTATACGAGCAGTACTTC. This gives the protein CASSQGADQLYEQYF.

This clone was seen a single time. The V and J genes are TRBV2 and TRBJ1-2; D is ambiguous. Germline V gives CDR1 SNHLY, CDR2 FYNNEI. Deletions cut 4 bases from V and 5 bases from J, with 14 bases between. The CDR3 sequence is 14 residues long. Here the CDR3 DNA reads TGTGCCAGCAGTGGAGAATTCTCTCCGTATGGCTACACCTTC. Its translation is CASSGEFSPYGYTF.

The table lists this clone with a few counts. The chain links TRBV5-4 to TRBJ1-2; D ambiguous. Germline CDR1 is SGHNT and CDR2 is YYREEE (reference sequence). The ends were cut back, 1 base at V and 4 bases at J, with 11 bases in the middle. This CDR3 spans 14 amino acids. The CDR3 sequence: CASSLSGVSYGYTF. In DNA form, the CDR3 reads TGTGCCAGCAGCTTGAGCGGGGTTTCCTATGGCTACACCTTC.

This rearrangement joins TRBV19 to TRBJ1-3; D is uncertain. The CDR3 loop spans 14 amino acids. Germline CDR1 is LNHDA and CDR2 is SQIVND (reference sequence). Trimming took off 6 bases at V and 8 bases at J, with 17 bases between the two ends. DNA of the CDR3: TGTGCCAGTAGCCGGGAAATTCTTAGAGACACCATATATTTT. This sequence encodes CASSREILRDTIYF.

CDR3: CASSRTSGGDEQYF. CDR3 coding DNA: TGTGCCAGCAGTCGGACTAGCGGGGGCGACGAGCAGTACTTC. The chain uses TRBV6-1 and TRBJ2-7; 13 bases are a match to TRBD2. The germline V gene encodes CDR1 MNHNS and CDR2 SASEGT. CDR3 length: 14 amino acids. V lost 5 bases, J lost 5 bases, and 3 bases stayed unmatched.

The chain combines TRBV7-9 with TRBJ2-5; 10 bases are shared with TRBD1. Germline V lookup: CDR1 SEHNR, CDR2 FQNEAQ (reference sequence). After removal of 2 bases from V and 5 bases from J, the junction contained 17 bases not matched to a gene. The CDR3 contains 19 residues. DNA of the CDR3: TGTGCCAGCAGCTTACCCAAAGACAGGGGGCTGTCTTATGAGGAGACCCAGTACTTC. As protein: CASSLPKDRGLSYEETQYF. Drawing the rest from reference TRBV7-9 and TRBJ2-5, the complete variable domain is DTGVSQNPRHKITKRGQNVTFRCDPISEHNRLYWYRQTLGQGPEFLTYFQNEAQLEKSRLLSDRFSAERPKGSFSTLEIQRTEQGDSAMYLCASSLPKDRGLSYEETQYFGPGTRLLVL.

The CDR3 DNA reads as TGTGCCAGCAGTTTATTGGGGCTGGACACTGAAGCTTTCTTT. Protein product: CASSLLGLDTEAFF. V usage is TRBV27 and J usage is TRBJ1-1; maybe TRBD1 (5 bases). The CDR3 extends over 14 amino acids. The germline V and J ends were trimmed by 1 base and 3 bases, with 9 bases remaining between them. The germline gives CDR1 MNHEY, CDR2 SMNVEV (reference sequence).

V usage is TRBV6-5 and J usage is TRBJ2-6; no definite D call. Trimming took off 2 bases at V and 4 bases at J, with 9 bases between the two ends. Germline V gives CDR1 MNHEY, CDR2 SVGAGI. CDR3 length equals 15 residues. CDR3 loop: CASSYNRAGANVLTF. CDR3 sequence (DNA): TGTGCCAGCAGTTACAACAGAGCCGGGGCCAACGTCCTGACTTTC.

This clone turned up a few times. The chain combines TRBV20-1 with TRBJ1-2, with D unclear. Trimming left V 4 bases short and J 6 bases short, with 6 bases between. This CDR3 spans 10 amino acids. Germline lookup yields CDR1 DFQATT and CDR2 SNEGSKA (reference sequence). CDR3 sequence reads: CSAIMDGYTF. The CDR3 nucleotides are TGCAGTGCTATCATGGATGGCTACACCTTC.

This chain joins TRBV6-6 and TRBJ1-2; D ambiguous. Trimming removed 4 bases from V and 4 bases from J, with 1 base in between. CDR1 MNHNY and CDR2 SVGAGI come from the germline V gene (reference sequence). This CDR3 region has 10 residues. CDR3 in amino acids: CASSSYGYTF. CDR3 nucleotides: TGTGCCAGCAGTTCCTATGGCTACACCTTC.

This clone was recorded only once. This chain connects TRBV4-1 to TRBJ2-2; 8 bases align to TRBD2. The CDR3 contains 17 residues. Looked up from germline, CDR1 is MGHRA and CDR2 is YSYEKL. J was trimmed by 4 bases and V by 0 bases; bases with no gene match: 7. This CDR3 is CASSQDQRGRGTGELFF. For the CDR3, the DNA is TGCGCCAGCAGCCAAGATCAGCGGGGGCGGGGCACCGGGGAGCTGTTTTTT.

This rearrangement joins TRBV19 to TRBJ2-2; the D gene is possibly TRBD1 (7 bases). CDR3 length equals 13 residues. Germline V gives CDR1 LNHDA, CDR2 SQIVND (reference sequence). Deletions cut 6 bases from V and 6 bases from J, with 11 bases between. The CDR3 reads CASRLRGAGELFF. The CDR3 nucleotides read TGTGCCAGTAGACTCAGGGGGGCCGGGGAGCTGTTTTTT.

The chain joins TRBV4-2 to TRBJ2-2; D gene ambiguous. Per the germline V gene, CDR1 is LGHNA and CDR2 is YNFKEQ. This CDR3 comprises 15 residues. Trimming took off 1 base at V and 4 bases at J, with 10 bases between the two ends. CDR3 DNA: TGTGCCAGCAGCCAAGTGGCCTACACCACCGGGGAGCTGTTTTTT. This gives the protein CASSQVAYTTGELFF.

The chain combines TRBV2 with TRBJ1-1; the match to TRBD1 covers 7 bases. The CDR3 is 14 amino acids. The ends lost 9 bases at V and 4 bases at J; junction bases unmatched: 11. Germline-derived CDR1 and CDR2 are SNHLY and FYNNEI. CDR3 in amino acids: CASPAPGGSTEAFF. The CDR3 coding sequence is TGTGCCAGTCCTGCACCAGGGGGATCCACTGAAGCTTTCTTT. Combining the CDR3 with reference TRBV2 and TRBJ1-1 gives the whole variable domain EPEVTQTPSHQVTQMGQEVILRCVPISNHLYFYWYRQILGQKVEFLVSFYNNEISEKSEIFDDQFSVERPDGSNFTLKIRSTKLEDSAMYFCASPAPGGSTEAFFGQGTRLTVV.

The V and J genes are TRBV19 and TRBJ2-7; TRBD1 is a possible D gene (6 bases). This CDR3 spans 15 amino acids. CDR1 is LNHDA and CDR2 is SQIVND in the germline V gene (reference sequence). Trimming removed 3 bases from V and 3 bases from J, with 15 bases in between. The CDR3 region has the DNA TGTGCCAGTAGTATTACAGGGTCTTTATTCTACGAGCAGTACTTC. Translated, it gives CASSITGSLFYEQYF.

V is TRBV27 and J is TRBJ1-4; possibly TRBD1 for D (5 bases). This CDR3 has 12 amino acids. The germline CDR1 and CDR2 sequences are MNHEY and SMNVEV (reference sequence). Trimming cost V 6 bases and J 12 bases, with 14 bases left between them. The CDR3 DNA reads TGTGCCAGCAGGAGCGGGGGTAACCAACTGTTTTTT. It encodes CASRSGGNQLFF.

This rearrangement joins TRBV10-3 to TRBJ1-5, with D perhaps TRBD1 (5 bases). CDR1 ENHRY and CDR2 SYGVKD come from the germline V gene. This CDR3 has 19 residues. V lost 3 bases and J lost 2, with 23 bases in between. The CDR3 protein is CAISERKGAGAGGNQPQHF. In DNA, the CDR3 is TGTGCCATCAGTGAAAGAAAGGGTGCTGGGGCCGGGGGCAATCAGCCCCAGCATTTT.

This chain links TRBV5-1 with TRBJ2-5; a weak D match, TRBD1 (6 bases). The germline V gene encodes CDR1 SGHRS and CDR2 YFSETQ. V lost 5 bases and J lost 2, with 10 bases in between. The CDR3 totals 13 residues. The CDR3 coding sequence is TGCGCCAGCAGGCCTGGACAGCAAGAGACCCAGTACTTC. Translation: CASRPGQQETQYF. Combining the CDR3 with reference TRBV5-1 and TRBJ2-5 gives the whole variable domain KAGVTQTPRYLIKTRGQQVTLSCSPISGHRSVSWYQQTPGQGLQFLFEYFSETQRNKGNFPGRFSGRQFSNSRSEMNVSTLELGDSALYLCASRPGQQETQYFGPGTRLLVL.

The chain is built from TRBV30 and TRBJ2-1, with a weak D call TRBD1 (5 bases). Trimming removed 2 bases at V and 6 bases at J, with 5 bases between. The V gene's germline CDR1 is GTSNPN and CDR2 SVGIG (reference sequence). CDR3 length: 11 residues. The CDR3: CAWSTGNEQFF. The CDR3 bases are TGTGCCTGGAGTACAGGCAATGAGCAGTTCTTC.

The V call is TRBV6-5, the J call TRBJ1-2; D remains ambiguous. The CDR3 consists of 13 residues. V was clipped by 5 bases and J by 3 bases, with 10 bases between them. Per the germline V gene, CDR1 is MNHEY and CDR2 is SVGAGI. The CDR3 spells CASSNLDDYGYTF. The CDR3 DNA follows: TGTGCCAGCAGTAATTTAGACGACTATGGCTACACCTTC.

Here the CDR3 DNA reads TGTGCCAGCAGCTCCAGTAGCGGGGGTCTTTCCTACGAGCAGTACTTC. This sequence encodes CASSSSSGGLSYEQYF. This chain uses TRBV9 with TRBJ2-7, with TRBD2 matching over 9 bases. V trimming: 4 bases; J trimming: 1 base; junction bases outside the gene matches: 9. Germline CDR1 reads SGDLS; CDR2 reads YYNGEE. The CDR3 is 16 residues long.

V gene TRBV6-1 combines with J gene TRBJ1-3; unclear D gene. The V end was cut by 5 bases, the J end by 7 bases, with 15 bases between. Germline V gene data show CDR1 as MNHNS and CDR2 as SASEGT. CDR3 length: 14 amino acids. The CDR3: CASSLIGLGNTIYF. The CDR3 coding sequence is TGTGCCAGCAGTCTTATTGGTTTAGGGAACACCATATATTTT.

This clone occurred once. The chain recombines TRBV6-6 with TRBJ2-7; perhaps TRBD2 as D (7 bases). Trimming took 6 bases from V and 4 from J, leaving 13 bases between them. The CDR3 spans 13 residues. CDR1 MNHNY and CDR2 SVGAGI come from the germline V gene (reference sequence). The CDR3 nucleotides are TGTGCCAGCAGAAGGGGGGGGGCATACGAGCAGTACTTC. Protein: CASRRGGAYEQYF.

A word on this clone: A junction boundary mismatches the germline segment, possibly from a read error. The rearrangement uses TRBV6-1 and TRBJ1-2; weak D call: TRBD1 (6 bases). Germline V gene lookup returns CDR1 MNHNS and CDR2 SASEGT. This CDR3 comprises 13 residues. DNA of the CDR3: TGTGCCAGCAGTGAAGTTGGGGAATCGCCGGGACACTTC. Translating gives CASSEVGESPGHF.

The V and J genes are TRBV6-6 and TRBJ2-7, with 7 bases matching TRBD1. The CDR3 spans 13 residues. Trimming took 5 bases from V and 8 from J; bases not matched to a gene: 9. Germline V gene data show CDR1 as MNHNY and CDR2 as SVGAGI (reference sequence). The CDR3 coding sequence is TGTGCCAGCAGTGACAGGGCACCTACGAAGCAGTACTTC. This translates into CASSDRAPTKQYF.

V is TRBV30 and J is TRBJ2-5; 7 bases match TRBD1. Germline V gene data show CDR1 as GTSNPN and CDR2 as SVGIG (reference sequence). The CDR3 spans 12 residues. Losses at the gene ends were 4 bases for V and 5 bases for J; bases not matched to a gene: 4. In nucleotides, the CDR3 is TGTGCCTGGAACAGGGGCGGGGAGACCCAGTACTTC. Encoded protein: CAWNRGGETQYF.

The chain carries TRBV29-1 and TRBJ1-2, with 12 bases matching TRBD1. CDR1 and CDR2 from the germline V gene are SQVTM and ANQGSEA. J lost 4 bases, V lost 5 bases, and 5 bases had no gene match. This CDR3 comprises 14 residues. The CDR3 sequence is CSVPPGQGAYGYTF. The CDR3 bases are TGCAGCGTTCCTCCGGGACAGGGGGCCTATGGCTACACCTTC.

J is TRBJ1-4 and V is TRBV6-1; 8 bases are a match to TRBD1. Germline CDR1 and CDR2: MNHNS and SASEGT. The V segment lost 10 bases and the J segment 7 bases; nucleotides outside the gene matches: 8. The CDR3 sequence is 13 residues long. The CDR3 coding sequence is TGTGCCATAGCAGGGGGCTTCGGTGAAAAACTGTTTTTT. Translation gives CAIAGGFGEKLFF.

The chain recombines TRBV6-1 with TRBJ1-5, with D uncertain. The V gene's germline CDR1 is MNHNS and CDR2 SASEGT. With 6 bases removed from V and 4 bases from J, the gap between germline ends came to 7 bases. The length of the CDR3 is 12 residues. CDR3 bases: TGTGCCAGCAGCGTTTTGAATCAGCCCCAGCATTTT. This sequence encodes CASSVLNQPQHF.

The chain carries TRBV29-1 and TRBJ2-7; 10 nucleotides agree with TRBD1. The V gene end was trimmed by 2 bases and the J gene end by 7 bases; junction bases not matched to a gene: 8. Germline V gene sequence: CDR1 SQVTM, CDR2 ANQGSEA. The CDR3 sequence is 14 residues long. This CDR3 is CSVETRQGALEQYF. CDR3 bases: TGCAGCGTTGAAACGCGACAGGGGGCTCTTGAGCAGTACTTC.

As DNA, the CDR3 is TGCGCCAGCAGCCTATACGGACAGGGAGAGAATGAAAAACTGTTTTTT. This encodes CASSLYGQGENEKLFF. The V and J genes are TRBV5-1 and TRBJ1-4, with TRBD1 matching over 8 bases. After removal of 4 bases from V and 5 bases from J, the junction contained 10 bases not matched to a gene. This CDR3 spans 16 amino acids. The germline gives CDR1 SGHRS, CDR2 YFSETQ.